This T cell receptor (beta chain) was identified during a study of cytomegalovirus exposure and HLA in healthy donors (dated by TCRdb to about 2017). Looking at the study overall: According to an earlier analysis of around 600 of the donors, some 170 million T cells yielded 90 million to 140 million unique TCR beta sequences and approximately 300 Gb of sequence data. An early release that covered fewer than 800 HLA-typed donors contained about 300 gigabases of sequencing data and 75 million to 100 million unique TCR sequences. Among the roughly 430 genotyped donors, 75% to 90% belonged to the genetic ancestry cluster associated with self-reported Caucasian donors. The study aimed to test whether signatures of past pathogen exposure could be identified by cataloging public T cell receptors. The T cell repertoires of around 670 subjects were profiled by immunosequencing and related to cytomegalovirus serostatus. Besides the first cohort of 666 subjects, a separate validation cohort made up of over 95 different subjects was used. To predict cytomegalovirus infection status, the study brought together high-throughput TCR immunosequencing, statistical association of individual TCRs with disease status, and machine learning. A later analysis re-analyzed previously published TCR beta repertoires from roughly 630 donors and added high-resolution HLA genotyping to study TCR occurrence patterns. Rather than using new phenotypic data, the later analysis identified candidate immune exposures from TCR beta sequences and from how often those sequences occurred across donors. To decide whether each TCR beta V gene segment behaved as functional or pseudogenic, an earlier analysis of approximately 600 of the donors relied on high-throughput TCR beta sequencing. Alongside the repertoire data, information on donor age, sex, ethnicity and CMV serostatus was compiled. A later genetic analysis took genome-wide SNP genotypes for about 55% of the 666 donors and used that subset as a discovery cohort. Every discovery cohort repertoire had been produced on one sequencing platform. HLA typing included class I and class II loci at four-digit resolution. The number of typed donors differed by locus: about 620-630 for A, B, C, DRB1 and DQB1; approximately 520 for DQA1; 606 for DPA1; and about 450 for DPB1. About five DR-DQ haplotypes were handled as single units for association and clustering, since linkage in the cohort was strong. On average, about 240,000 unique TCR beta nucleotide sequences were sequenced per donor among 398 genotyped donors of the cohort, with roughly 18% of those sequences being non-productive. Broad study findings and their caveats: A later analysis found that HLA-associated TCR beta chains were more clonally expanded and had lower generation probabilities than equally common non-associated chains. Because counts were too low, some 17 rarely observed V segments, including chromosome 9 orphons, were excluded from the earlier analysis of a few hundred of the donors. In vitro tests confirmed that a few of the cytomegalovirus-associated TCR beta chains recognize cytomegalovirus antigens. For the cohort, immune exposure information was limited to CMV serostatus. Most TCR sequences were observed very rarely across donors, whereas some public TCRs were present in many individuals. The 87-base-pair reads could not distinguish some IMGT-functional V segments, including TRBV6-2 and TRBV6-3, so those segments were excluded. A later genetic analysis reported fewer N-insertions in productive TCRs among donors in an Asian-associated ancestry cluster than the roughly 650-donor mean. The authors suggested that the approach could potentially be generalized to other disease states and immunological phenotypes. In a later analysis, several top co-occurrence clusters were reported to appear linked to parvovirus B19, influenza, CMV and Epstein-Barr virus. In a later genetic analysis, a missense DCLRE1C variant was associated with V-gene and J-gene trimming of TCR beta chains, and the association was replicated in an independent cohort. The classifier was reported to diagnose cytomegalovirus status with high specificity and sensitivity in both the original and validation cohorts. When HLA alleles, especially DR and DQ, strongly co-occurred, attributing TCR associations to individual alleles was difficult. Sequencing depth was assumed to be roughly uniform across donors in the presence/absence analyses, though that assumption may not hold. A further reported finding was that TCR beta sequences accurately predicted the HLA-A and HLA-B alleles for most subjects in the first cohort. Because HLA typing was missing for some donors at each locus, association tests included only the typed subset. This cohort had only TCR beta chains sequenced, and the lack of alpha or paired-chain data limited which features could be detected. A later analysis associated 16,951 TCR beta sequences with specific HLA alleles at a false discovery rate of 0.05. Broadly in line with IMGT annotations, most TCR beta V segments showed up in productive rearrangements about 90% or about 30% of the time in an earlier analysis of several hundred of the donors. Correlated functional status among segregating V segments might reflect linkage disequilibrium, but an unknown experimental factor could not be ruled out. A total of around 150 TCR beta chains were listed by the study as associated with cytomegalovirus. In a later analysis, TCR association rates were found to vary across HLA loci, with the most associated TCRs seen for DRB1 alleles and the fewest for HLA-C alleles. A cluster of highly shared sequence variants was judged likely to be a technical artifact of the sequencing pipeline. Most CMV-associated TCR beta chains appeared to be HLA-restricted in a later analysis, and the HLA associations seemed to be driven largely by CMV exposure.

The cohort comprised under 700 healthy bone marrow donors. At the time of sampling, every cohort member was nominally healthy, though immune exposures that went unrecorded were likely present. The donor was CMV seropositive and was included in the group of 289 seropositive cohort members. A peripheral blood sample was provided by each donor, and peripheral blood mononuclear cells were used for TCR beta sequencing. Genomic DNA was extracted from the blood cell samples with the Qiagen DNeasy Blood Extraction Kit. A word on this clone: It has no known antigen specificity. Within one base of it there is no much larger clone, and no base qualities were kept.

Trimming removed 3 bases from V and 5 bases from J, leaving 7 bases between the germline ends. CDR1 and CDR2, per the germline V gene (reference sequence), are LNHDA and SQIVND. The CDR3, cysteine through phenylalanine, is 12 amino acids long. This entry keeps only the CDR3 DNA: 36 bases, framed from base 1. To prepare the library, the immunoSEQ multiplex PCR assay was applied. For the multiplex PCR, a mixture combining 60 forward primers for TCR Vbeta segments and 13 reverse primers for TCR Jbeta segments was used. A multiplex PCR assay on genomic DNA amplified the CDR3 region of rearranged TCR beta genes. The Illumina HiSeq System was used to sequence the amplified TCR beta libraries as 87-base-pair reads. As for the original processing: A later analysis counted 75 million to 100 million unique TCR beta chains across the 666 repertoires, and around 9.9 million of these chains were shared by at least two donors. Raw reads were error-corrected and collapsed into unique sequences with a nearest-neighbor algorithm that merged closely related sequences to remove PCR and sequencing errors. V, D and J gene segments were assigned by aligning CDR3 sequences to IMGT reference sequences. For a sequence to be retained, at least a six-nucleotide match to both a V gene segment and a J gene segment was required. Rearrangements were called productive when the CDR3 lacked stop codons and stayed in frame with V and J; all others were non-productive. CDR3 was defined according to IMGT convention as the region running from the second conserved V-encoded cysteine to the conserved J-encoded phenylalanine. Sequences without an unambiguous match to a single V gene segment were excluded from the earlier analysis of about 600 of the donors. In an earlier analysis of 450 to 750 of the donors, a V segment was called functional when productive rearrangements were above 56.7%, and segregating when the standard deviation between donors exceeded 5%. A statistical classification framework was developed to diagnose cytomegalovirus status using the catalog of TCR beta chain sequences. In a later analysis, TCR nucleotide sequences were compared against IMGT/GENE-DB human TR gene sequences so that V and J genes could be assigned. In a later analysis, CDR3 sequences and most-parsimonious VDJ recombination scenarios were assigned using the TCRdist pipeline. A later analysis defined each TCR beta chain by its CDR3 amino acid sequence plus V-gene family, and excluded reads lacking a unique V-gene family. A later analysis removed 592 highly shared, low-generation-probability nucleotide sequences to deal with suspected cross-contamination and a sequencing artifact. For each public chain, a later analysis derived a clonal expansion index from normalized ranks of inferred template counts within each repertoire. In a later analysis, generation probabilities were computed with a VDJ recombination model fitted to out-of-frame rearrangements, and the resulting probabilities were checked against IGoR. Hypergeometric tests were used in a later analysis to score TCR-TCR, TCR-HLA and TCR-CMV co-occurrence, with a repertoire-size bias correction applied to the TCR pairs. False discovery rates were estimated in a later analysis by permuting HLA or CMV assignments 20 times. In a later analysis, co-occurring TCRs were grouped with DBSCAN, and TCRdist sequence similarity was added when clustering was performed within HLA-allele-positive subsets. Co-occurrence clustering excluded repertoires with fewer than 30,000 or more than 120,000 public chains, plus five with anomalous nucleotide sharing. TCRdb holds this immuneACCESS table with in-frame rearrangements only. Some clones are missing; in checked studies, unresolved V genes explain under half, and the rest has no known cause. The V and J calls and clone size come from that table; D and trimming were worked out from the DNA. This sample holds around 150,000 clones; over 80% were observed only once. Jointly, the top ten make up about 1.4% of the sample.

Recombination linked TRBV19 to TRBJ1-1; too little of a D gene remains to name it. The source of this sequence is a girl under 18 in good health and CMV-seropositive. Sequencing was carried out using PBMCs. The CDR3 protein is CASSIGVTEAFF. The nucleotides are TGTGCCAGTAGTATTGGAGTGACTGAAGCTTTCTTT.